These T cell receptor beta chains were read from a single sample in a study of cytomegalovirus exposure and HLA in healthy donors. Sequencing used immunoSEQ multiplex PCR; TCRdb keeps in-frame clones, though not all of them. The data hold some 170,000 clones, with 75% to 80% observed a single time. The specimen was PBMCs. These receptors were obtained from a man aged 40-55 years in good health and CMV-seropositive. The CDR3 runs from the conserved cysteine through the conserved F or W. D genes are given only for firm matches. Part of the rows lack a size; the others show once, few, many or a class for expanded clones.

V: TRBV27; size: .; D: TRBD1; J: TRBJ2-5; DNA: TGTGCCAGCAGTAAACCGGGACAGGGGAGGGAGCAGTACTTC; CDR3: CASSKPGQGREQYF
V: TRBV7-6; size: once; D: .; J: TRBJ2-2; DNA: TGTGCCAGCAGCCCCGATTACGGGAACACCGGGGAGCTGTTTTTT; CDR3: CASSPDYGNTGELFF
V: TRBV10-1; size: .; D: .; J: TRBJ2-7; DNA: TGCGCCAGCAGCCCTAGTTTCGGGACCTACGAGCAGTACTTC; CDR3: CASSPSFGTYEQYF
V: TRBV6-5; size: .; D: TRBD2; J: TRBJ2-7; DNA: TGTGCCAGCAGTTCCCCGCGGGAGACCCACTACGAGCAGTACTTC; CDR3: CASSSPRETHYEQYF
V: TRBV6-6; size: .; D: TRBD2; J: TRBJ2-1; DNA: TGTGCCAGCAGTGGACTGGGGGCGGGAGGTCACAATGAGCAGTTCTTC; CDR3: CASSGLGAGGHNEQFF
V: TRBV7-3; size: .; D: .; J: TRBJ2-2; DNA: TGTGCCAGCAGCTCAACCAGGGACACCGGGGAGCTGTTTTTT; CDR3: CASSSTRDTGELFF
V: TRBV9; size: .; D: .; J: TRBJ1-1; DNA: TGTGCCAGCAGCGGAGTCCCGGCGGGGGAAGCTTTCTTT; CDR3: CASSGVPAGEAFF
V: TRBV29-1; size: .; D: TRBD1; J: TRBJ2-7; DNA: TGCAGCGCCAGGGACAGTACCTACGAGCAGTACTTC; CDR3: CSARDSTYEQYF
V: TRBV5-1; size: .; D: .; J: TRBJ1-5; DNA: TGCGCCAGCAGCCCCGGAAGGGAGGCCCAGCCCCAGCATTTT; CDR3: CASSPGREAQPQHF
V: TRBV11-3; size: .; D: TRBD2; J: TRBJ2-7; DNA: TGTGCCAGCAGCTTTGGGACTAGCGGGAGTTTAGACGAGCAGTACTTC; CDR3: CASSFGTSGSLDEQYF
V: TRBV6-5; size: once; D: TRBD2; J: TRBJ2-2; DNA: TGTGCCAGCAGTCCCTGGACTAGCCCTACCGGGGAGCTGTTTTTT; CDR3: CASSPWTSPTGELFF
V: TRBV27; size: .; D: .; J: TRBJ1-2; DNA: TGTGCCAGCAGTTTTTCAGGGGCAGCTAACTATGGCTACACCTTC; CDR3: CASSFSGAANYGYTF
V: TRBV5-1; size: .; D: .; J: TRBJ1-1; DNA: TGCGCCAGCAGAGAACAGTATAACACTGAAGCTTTCTTT; CDR3: CASREQYNTEAFF